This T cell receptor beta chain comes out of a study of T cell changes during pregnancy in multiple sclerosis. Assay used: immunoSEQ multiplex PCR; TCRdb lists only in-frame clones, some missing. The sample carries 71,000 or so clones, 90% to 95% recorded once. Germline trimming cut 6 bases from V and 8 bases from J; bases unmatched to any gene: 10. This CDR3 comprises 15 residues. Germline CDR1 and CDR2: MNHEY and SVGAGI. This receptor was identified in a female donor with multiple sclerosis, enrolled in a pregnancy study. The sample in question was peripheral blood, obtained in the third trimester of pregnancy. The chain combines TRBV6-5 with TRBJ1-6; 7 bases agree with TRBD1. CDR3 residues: CASRYRQGSYSPLHF. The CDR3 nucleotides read TGTGCCAGCAGATATCGACAGGGTTCTTATTCACCCCTCCACTTT.